The 14 T cell receptor beta chains below all came from one sample that was sequenced in a study of regulatory T cells in long-lasting Graves disease. Time point meaning: newly diagnosed GD, antithyroid drugs for less than 3 months. PBMC RNA was the source of the TCR library. Building the TCR beta libraries relied on iRepertoire HTBI primers, and CDR3 regions underwent Arm-PCR. TCRdb independently ran MiXCR on the multiplex PCR reads; one entry per CDR3 protein. The sample carries about 200,000 distinct CDR3 sequences, about a sixth recorded once. The sequences come from peripheral blood mononuclear cells (PBMCs), collected at new diagnosis, from a patient treated with antithyroid drugs. The receptor set was obtained from a female donor with Graves disease.

In this sample, this clonotype turned up many times. This chain uses TRBV18 with TRBJ1-1, with D hard to call. The V end lost 1 base, the J end lost 1 base, and 4 bases lay between the germline ends. Germline V gene sequence: CDR1 KGHSH, CDR2 LQKENI. The CDR3 is 13 amino acids. DNA for the CDR3: TGTGCCAGCTCACCACAAGAGAACACTGAAGCTTTCTTT. Residues: CASSPQENTEAFF. Variable domain in full (rest from reference TRBV18 and TRBJ1-1): NAGVMQNPRHLVRRRGQEARLRCSPMKGHSHVYWYRQLPEEGLKFMVYLQKENIIDESGMPKERFSAEFPKEGPSILRIQQVVRGDSAAYFCASSPQENTEAFFGQGTRLTVV.

In its sample, this clonotype was seen many times. The chain uses TRBV20-1 and TRBJ2-5; 7 bases match TRBD1. Germline V gives CDR1 DFQATT, CDR2 SNEGSKA (reference sequence). The CDR3 has 14 amino acids. V gave up 5 bases and J gave up 4 bases; unmatched junction bases: 10. The CDR3 region has the DNA TGCAGTGCTCGAAAAACAGGGGTGGGAGAGACCCAGTACTTC. Residues: CSARKTGVGETQYF.

On this clonotype: This may come from a read error, since a much larger clone is one base off. Since no conserved phenylalanine or tryptophan closes the CDR3, a read error is the likely cause. This sequence joins TRBV30 and TRBJ2-1; 7 bases match TRBD2. Germline lookup yields CDR1 GTSNPN and CDR2 SVGIG (reference sequence). Trimming cost V 3 bases and J 8 bases; bases outside gene matches: 7. The CDR3 is 13 residues long. The CDR3 DNA sequence: TGTGCCTGGAGGGCGGGAGCGGATGATGAGCAGTTCCTC. Its protein product is CAWRAGADDEQFL.

Ten or more counts support this clonotype. V is TRBV24-1 and J is TRBJ2-2; D call uncertain. Germline V lookup: CDR1 KGHDR, CDR2 SFDVKD. The CDR3 runs to 18 residues. V was trimmed by 4 bases and J by 3 bases, leaving 20 bases between them. CDR3 amino acids: CATSDLSWPVWDTGELFF. The CDR3 DNA reads as TGTGCCACCAGTGACTTGTCCTGGCCCGTGTGGGACACCGGGGAGCTGTTTTTT.

This clonotype has a count of ten or more. This chain links TRBV19 with TRBJ1-2, with TRBD1 as a possible D gene (5 bases). Trimming took off 4 bases at V and 6 bases at J, with 18 bases between the two ends. The length of the CDR3 is 15 residues. CDR1 is LNHDA and CDR2 is SQIVND in the germline V gene (reference sequence). In nucleotides, the CDR3 is TGTGCCAGTAGTACCCGTACCGGGGGGGGGAATGGCTACACCTTC. This codes for CASSTRTGGGNGYTF.

This clonotype was seen a few times. The chain joins TRBV12-3 or TRBV12-4 to TRBJ2-1; D uncertain. This CDR3 contains 13 residues. V dropped 0 bases and J dropped 8 bases, with 8 bases sitting between them. Here the CDR3 DNA reads TGTGCCAGCAGTTTAGCGCGTCGGGATGAGCAGTTCTTC. It translates to CASSLARRDEQFF.

This clonotype showed up many times. The V and J genes are TRBV19 and TRBJ2-7; 8 bases map to TRBD2. The CDR3 totals 18 residues. J lost 4 bases, V lost 3 bases, and 17 bases had no gene match. Per the germline V gene, CDR1 is LNHDA and CDR2 is SQIVND (reference sequence). The CDR3 coding sequence is TGTGCCAGTAGTATCGGGAGCGGGGGAAGCGGAGCCGGTTACGAGCAGTACTTC. Protein: CASSIGSGGSGAGYEQYF.

The table lists this clonotype with many counts. This chain connects TRBV5-1 to TRBJ2-3; 10 positions agree with TRBD2. J was trimmed by 3 bases and V by 5 bases; bases with no gene match: 3. The CDR3 loop spans 14 amino acids. The germline gives CDR1 SGHRS, CDR2 YFSETQ. The CDR3 DNA is TGCGCCAGCAGAACTAGCGGGACAACAGATACGCAGTATTTT. The encoded protein is CASRTSGTTDTQYF.

In this sample, this clonotype turned up many times. The chain combines TRBV20-1 with TRBJ1-5; D unclear. The CDR3 covers 14 residues. Germline assignment: CDR1 DFQATT and CDR2 SNEGSKA (reference sequence). Trimming pared 3 bases from V and 3 bases from J, leaving 12 bases between. The CDR3, as DNA: TGCAGTGCTAGGAGGGCAGCCTACAATCAGCCCCAGCATTTT. This gives the protein CSARRAAYNQPQHF.

This clonotype was recorded at least ten times. This sequence joins TRBV5-1 and TRBJ2-1; weak D call: TRBD1 (6 bases). The CDR3 consists of 13 residues. V was trimmed by 1 base and J by 6 bases, leaving 8 bases between them. Germline values: CDR1 SGHRS, CDR2 YFSETQ. In nucleotides, the CDR3 is TGCGCCAGCAGCTTGTTACAGGGCAATGAGCAGTTCTTC. The encoded protein is CASSLLQGNEQFF.

At least ten counts were recorded for this clonotype. The chain employs TRBV9 and TRBJ1-3; 8 bases match TRBD1. The CDR3 runs 15 residues. J lost 3 bases, V lost 1 base, and 3 bases had no gene match. Germline CDR1 and CDR2: SGDLS and YYNGEE. The CDR3 bases are TGTGCCAGCAGCGTAATGGGGACAGGTGGAAACACCATATATTTT. Its protein is CASSVMGTGGNTIYF.

This clonotype was recorded many times. CDR3: CASSEYREEKLFF. Written as DNA, the CDR3 is TGTGCCAGCAGTGAATACAGGGAGGAAAAACTGTTTTTT. This sequence joins TRBV2 and TRBJ1-4, with D possibly TRBD1 on 6 matching bases. V lost 2 bases to trimming and J lost 8 bases, with 9 bases between them. CDR1 and CDR2 (germline): SNHLY, FYNNEI. The CDR3 sequence is 13 residues long.

This clonotype was found many times. This rearrangement joins TRBV10-3 to TRBJ1-2, with TRBD1 identical over 10 bases. The CDR3 loop spans 15 amino acids. Germline CDR1 reads ENHRY; CDR2 reads SYGVKD. The V and J ends lost 5 bases and 3 bases, in that order; junction bases with no gene match: 6. CDR3 sequence (DNA): TGTGCCATCAGTCCCCCCGGGACAGGGGACTATGGCTACACCTTC. It translates to CAISPPGTGDYGYTF.

This clonotype occurred a few times. J is TRBJ1-2 and V is TRBV6-1; tentatively, D is TRBD1 (6 bases). The V gene's germline CDR1 is MNHNS and CDR2 SASEGT. The V end was cut by 7 bases, the J end by 8 bases, with 17 bases between. The CDR3 has 13 residues. DNA for the CDR3: TGTGCCAGCAACAGGGTCCTTGATGGAGGCTACACCTTC. It is translated as CASNRVLDGGYTF.